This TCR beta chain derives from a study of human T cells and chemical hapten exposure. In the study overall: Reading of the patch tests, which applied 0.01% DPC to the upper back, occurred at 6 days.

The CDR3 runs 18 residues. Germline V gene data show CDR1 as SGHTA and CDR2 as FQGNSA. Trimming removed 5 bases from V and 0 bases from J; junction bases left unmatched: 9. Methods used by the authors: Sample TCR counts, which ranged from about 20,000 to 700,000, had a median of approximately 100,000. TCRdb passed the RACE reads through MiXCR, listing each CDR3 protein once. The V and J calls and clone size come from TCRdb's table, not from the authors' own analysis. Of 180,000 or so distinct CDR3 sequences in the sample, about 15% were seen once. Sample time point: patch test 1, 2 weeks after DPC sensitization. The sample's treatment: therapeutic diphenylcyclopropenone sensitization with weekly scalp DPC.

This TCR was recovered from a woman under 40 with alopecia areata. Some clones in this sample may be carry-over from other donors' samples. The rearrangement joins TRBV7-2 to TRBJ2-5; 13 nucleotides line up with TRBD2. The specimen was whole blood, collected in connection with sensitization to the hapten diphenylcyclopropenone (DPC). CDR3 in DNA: TGTGCCAGCAGCCAGGTGCGAGGGACTAGCGGGGACCAAGAGACCCAGTACTTC. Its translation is CASSQVRGTSGDQETQYF.